One sample yielded the 21 T cell receptor beta chains listed below, sequenced in a study of T-cell memory formation after mild COVID-19 (dated by TCRdb to the early 2020s). Library generation was performed with 5' RACE. The run used an Illumina NovaSeq 6000. The public reads were reanalyzed by TCRdb: fastp trimming at Q25, MiXCR alignment, in-frame beta chains only. Here each entry gathers all rows of one CDR3 protein and keeps the most common genes and DNA. In all, the sample holds around 210,000 distinct CDR3 sequences, and around 8.8% of those were seen once. Around 3.3% of the sample is taken by the ten largest. Source material: PBMCs or a T cell subset sorted from them (not recorded which). The receptor set was obtained from a man between 18 and 35 years old who had mild COVID-19 (a few samples of this study predate the infection). The sample titles of this study are shuffled in the database, so cell type and time point are left out; the donor was told from shared clones.

V and J are TRBV5-1 and TRBJ2-7; D is uncertain. There are 14 residues in the CDR3. V was pared by 1 base and J by 5 bases, with 13 bases between. The germline V gene has CDR1 SGHRS and CDR2 YFSETQ. CDR3 sequence: CASSLRQLSHEQYF. CDR3 nucleotides: TGCGCCAGCAGCTTGCGGCAATTGAGTCACGAGCAGTACTTC.

In its sample, this clonotype was seen many times. V usage is TRBV7-2 and J usage is TRBJ2-3; 7 bases match TRBD1. Trimming took 5 bases from V and 8 from J; bases not matched to a gene: 13. The length of the CDR3 is 15 residues. The germline V gene has CDR1 SGHTA and CDR2 FQGNSA. The CDR3 DNA reads as TGTGCCAGCAGCCCCCTGGGGACAGCCGCAGCTACGCAGTATTTT. Protein: CASSPLGTAAATQYF.

There are a few counts of this clonotype. V usage is TRBV2 and J usage is TRBJ2-3; the match to TRBD2 covers 7 bases. Unmatched junction bases numbered 6, after V lost 7 bases and J lost 2 bases. This CDR3 has 14 residues. The germline V gene encodes CDR1 SNHLY and CDR2 FYNNEI. The chain's CDR3 is CASNMGGDTDTQYF. The CDR3 DNA sequence: TGTGCCAGCAATATGGGGGGGGACACAGATACGCAGTATTTT.

This clonotype was seen a handful of times. The J gene is TRBJ1-3, the V gene TRBV4-3, with 9 bases lining up with TRBD1. Germline V gene data show CDR1 as LGHNA and CDR2 as YSLEER. The CDR3 contains 17 residues. V dropped 2 bases and J dropped 0; count of bases not matched to a gene: 5. CDR3: CASSQQPDRGSGNTIYF. CDR3 nucleotides: TGCGCCAGCAGCCAACAACCGGACAGGGGCTCTGGAAACACCATATATTTT.

The rearrangement links TRBV5-1 to TRBJ2-5; perhaps TRBD2 as D (5 bases). V was cut by 2 bases and J by 5 bases, with 22 bases left in between. Germline lookup yields CDR1 SGHRS and CDR2 YFSETQ. This CDR3 is 17 amino acids long. The CDR3 here is CASSLGLLSRTGETQYF. The CDR3 DNA sequence: TGCGCCAGCAGCTTAGGACTCCTATCCCGGACGGGGGAGACCCAGTACTTC.

This clonotype was counted many times. V gene TRBV7-3 combines with J gene TRBJ1-1, with a tentative D call TRBD1 (5 bases). Germline V gene data show CDR1 as SGHTA and CDR2 as FQGTGA. V was clipped by 2 bases and J by 5 bases, with 12 bases between them. The CDR3 is made up of 14 amino acids. The CDR3, as DNA: TGTGCCAGCAGCTTATGGCCAGGGCGAACTGAAGCTTTCTTT. This codes for CASSLWPGRTEAFF.

This clonotype came up a few times. J is TRBJ2-4 and V is TRBV6-2 or TRBV6-3, with 8 positions matching TRBD1. The trim removed 5 bases at V and 6 bases at J, leaving 3 bases unmatched. Per the germline V gene, CDR1 is MNHEY and CDR2 is SVGEGT. This CDR3 contains 13 residues. The CDR3 DNA is TGTGCCAGCAGTAGACAGGGGAGAAACATTCAGTACTTC. Protein product: CASSRQGRNIQYF.

The rearrangement uses TRBV7-2 and TRBJ2-3; perhaps TRBD1 as D (5 bases). The CDR3 consists of 14 residues. With 5 bases removed from V and 2 bases from J, the gap between germline ends came to 11 bases. CDR1 and CDR2 from the germline V gene are SGHTA and FQGNSA. The CDR3 sequence is CASSVDKPTDTQYF. In DNA form, the CDR3 reads TGTGCCAGCAGCGTGGACAAGCCCACAGATACGCAGTATTTT.

This clonotype was observed many times. This CDR3 is CASSQEAHSMNTEAFF. The CDR3 coding sequence is TGCGCCAGCAGCCAAGAGGCTCACAGCATGAACACTGAAGCTTTCTTT. V and J are TRBV4-3 and TRBJ1-1, with D unclear. Germline V gene lookup returns CDR1 LGHNA and CDR2 YSLEER. Trimming stripped 0 bases from V and 0 bases from J, with 11 bases between. The CDR3 has 16 amino acids.

This clonotype was seen ten or more times. The chain combines TRBV5-1 with TRBJ1-2; 7 bases are shared with TRBD1. The V segment lost 3 bases and the J segment 4 bases; nucleotides outside the gene matches: 9. The CDR3 consists of 15 residues. CDR1 is SGHRS, CDR2 YFSETQ, per germline. The CDR3 region has the DNA TGCGCCAGCAGCTCGGGAACGGGACAGCCCTATGGCTACACCTTC. It encodes CASSSGTGQPYGYTF.

The chain couples TRBV7-6 to TRBJ1-6; D gene uncertain. In germline, CDR1 is SGHVS, CDR2 FNYEAQ. Trimming removed 1 base at V and 8 bases at J, with 9 bases between. This CDR3 contains 14 residues. The CDR3 DNA reads TGTGCCAGCAGCTTAGGGACTGCAGATTCACCCCTCCACTTT. Translation gives CASSLGTADSPLHF.

This clonotype was detected ten times or more. V and J are TRBV7-2 and TRBJ2-1, with D tentatively TRBD2 (7 bases). V was shortened by 0 bases and J by 7 bases, with 13 bases between the two germline ends. This CDR3 is 15 amino acids long. From germline, CDR1 is SGHTA and CDR2 FQGNSA. CDR3: CASSLAWTRGNEQFF. In DNA form, the CDR3 reads TGTGCCAGCAGCTTAGCTTGGACTAGGGGGAATGAGCAGTTCTTC.

The chain has TRBV7-8 and TRBJ2-1; D is perhaps TRBD2 (5 bases). The CDR3 spans 13 residues. Germline V gene lookup returns CDR1 SGHVS and CDR2 FQNEAQ. V was cut by 1 base and J by 13 bases, with 14 bases left in between. CDR3 in DNA: TGTGCCAGCAGCTTAGTGGATACGGGGTACCAGTTCTTC. This codes for CASSLVDTGYQFF.

The V call is TRBV28, the J call TRBJ1-2; D possibly corresponds to TRBD1 (6 bases). Trimming left V 4 bases short and J 3 bases short, with 15 bases between. The germline CDR1 and CDR2 sequences are MDHEN and SYDVKM. CDR3 length equals 15 residues. The CDR3 nucleotides are TGTGCCAGCAGTTGGGGGCCCGGGACGGACTATGGCTACACCTTC. Protein product: CASSWGPGTDYGYTF.

The chain joins TRBV23-1 to TRBJ1-5; maybe TRBD1 (5 bases). TRBV23-1 carries the ORF label, with uncertain function. The V gene lost 0 bases and the J gene lost 5 bases, with 14 bases spanning the gap. This CDR3 spans 16 amino acids. In DNA form, the CDR3 reads TGCGCCAGCAGTCAATCCGCCAGGGTGGCCGATCAGCCCCAGCATTTT. This sequence encodes CASSQSARVADQPQHF.

This clonotype was seen only once. The chain has TRBV7-2 and TRBJ2-7; 11 bases map to TRBD2. The CDR3 loop spans 15 amino acids. Germline CDR1 SGHTA, CDR2 FQGNSA. V was clipped by 5 bases and J by 0 bases; unmatched bases: 3. The CDR3 region has the DNA TGTGCCAGCAGCGTTACTAGCGGGGGCTCCTACGAGCAGTACTTC. Residues: CASSVTSGGSYEQYF.

This clonotype was seen at least ten times. The chain combines TRBV20-1 with TRBJ2-5; a weak D match, TRBD1 (5 bases). CDR1 DFQATT and CDR2 SNEGSKA come from the germline V gene (reference sequence). The length of the CDR3 is 16 residues. V lost 0 bases and J lost 2, with 16 bases in between. The CDR3 protein is CSARDLMRGAQETQYF. In DNA, the CDR3 is TGCAGTGCTAGAGATCTCATGCGTGGGGCGCAAGAGACCCAGTACTTC.

The genes are TRBV20-1 and TRBJ2-1; 9 bases line up with TRBD2. The CDR3 runs 15 residues. V dropped 0 bases and J dropped 9; count of bases not matched to a gene: 9. Germline loops: CDR1 DFQATT, CDR2 SNEGSKA (reference sequence). CDR3 sequence reads: CSAREPRGGGGEQFF. The DNA for the CDR3 is TGCAGTGCTAGAGAACCGCGGGGGGGCGGTGGTGAGCAGTTCTTC.

This clonotype was observed a few times. The chain links TRBV6-6 to TRBJ2-1, with D hard to call. The ends were cut back, 8 bases at V and 2 bases at J, with 10 bases in the middle. From germline, CDR1 is MNHNY and CDR2 SVGAGI (reference sequence). The CDR3 contains 13 residues. CDR3 amino acids: CASQKGPYNEQFF. The CDR3 coding sequence is TGTGCCAGCCAGAAGGGCCCCTACAATGAGCAGTTCTTC.

The rearrangement links TRBV16 to TRBJ2-3; 8 nucleotides line up with TRBD2. This CDR3 has 12 residues. The V gene end was trimmed by 4 bases and the J gene end by 9 bases; junction bases not matched to a gene: 3. The germline gives CDR1 KGHSY, CDR2 FQNENV. The CDR3 loop is CASSPIAGTQYF. The CDR3 DNA follows: TGTGCCAGCAGCCCTATAGCGGGGACGCAGTATTTT.

In this sample, this clonotype turned up many times. V and J are TRBV3-1 and TRBJ2-1, with D perhaps TRBD2 (5 bases). The V end lost 2 bases, the J end lost 12 bases, and 11 bases lay between the germline ends. This CDR3 region has 12 residues. Germline V gene sequence: CDR1 LGHDT, CDR2 YNNKEL (reference sequence). The CDR3 is CASSQRPGRQFF. In nucleotides, the CDR3 is TGTGCCAGCAGCCAACGACCGGGGAGGCAGTTCTTC.